These T cell receptor beta chains were read from a single sample in a study of CD8 T cells in Susac syndrome. TCRdb called the immunoSEQ multiplex PCR reads again in MiXCR, with one record for every CDR3 protein. The repertoire holds 140,000 or so distinct CDR3 sequences, with roughly 95% as singletons. Sequences were obtained from CD4+ T cells from PBMCs. The receptors were sampled from a human donor in good health. CDR3s include the opening cysteine and the closing phenylalanine or tryptophan. The D gene is left open where the match is weak. Only some rows state a clone size, as once, few, many or a class for expanded clones.

J gene: TRBJ2-2; V gene: TRBV14; clone size: -; D gene: TRBD2; CDR3 protein: CASSPLRLAGPLPLVGELFF; CDR3 DNA: TGTGCCAGCAGCCCCTTAAGACTAGCGGGACCTCTACCACTGGTCGGGGAGCTGTTTTTT
J gene: TRBJ1-5; V gene: TRBV6-5; clone size: once; D gene: -; CDR3 protein: CASSQTLSQPQHF; CDR3 DNA: TGTGCCAGCAGTCAGACTCTAAGTCAGCCCCAGCATTTT
J gene: TRBJ2-5; V gene: TRBV2; clone size: -; D gene: TRBD1; CDR3 protein: CASTLDRGQETQYF; CDR3 DNA: TGTGCCAGCACCCTCGACAGGGGACAAGAGACCCAGTACTTC
J gene: TRBJ1-5; V gene: TRBV30; clone size: once; D gene: -; CDR3 protein: CAWTQGYSNQPQHF; CDR3 DNA: TGTGCCTGGACCCAGGGGTATAGCAATCAGCCCCAGCATTTT
J gene: TRBJ2-1; V gene: TRBV5-1; clone size: -; D gene: TRBD2; CDR3 protein: CASSLEAGGYNEQFF; CDR3 DNA: TGCGCCAGCAGCTTGGAGGCGGGAGGGTACAATGAGCAGTTCTTC
J gene: TRBJ1-5; V gene: TRBV5-1; clone size: -; D gene: TRBD1; CDR3 protein: CASSPEGAGPQHF; CDR3 DNA: TGCGCCAGCAGCCCGGAGGGGGCAGGGCCCCAGCATTTT
J gene: TRBJ2-3; V gene: TRBV11-1; clone size: -; D gene: TRBD2; CDR3 protein: CASSQTLAGGDTQYF; CDR3 DNA: TGTGCCAGCAGCCAAACACTAGCGGGAGGAGATACGCAGTATTTT
J gene: TRBJ2-1; V gene: TRBV24-1; clone size: -; D gene: TRBD1; CDR3 protein: CATSDYRQGTEQFF; CDR3 DNA: TGTGCCACCAGTGATTATCGACAGGGGACAGAGCAGTTCTTC
J gene: TRBJ1-1; V gene: TRBV29-1; clone size: -; D gene: -; CDR3 protein: CSVELINTEAFF; CDR3 DNA: TGCAGCGTTGAACTCATAAACACTGAAGCTTTCTTT
J gene: TRBJ2-7; V gene: TRBV29-1; clone size: -; D gene: -; CDR3 protein: CSVLEYQNRGGEQYF; CDR3 DNA: TGCAGCGTGTTAGAGTACCAAAACAGGGGAGGGGAGCAGTACTTC
J gene: TRBJ1-5; V gene: TRBV6-1; clone size: -; D gene: TRBD1; CDR3 protein: CASSGTGARGQPQHF; CDR3 DNA: TGTGCCAGCAGTGGCACAGGGGCACGGGGTCAGCCCCAGCATTTT
J gene: TRBJ2-1; V gene: TRBV15; clone size: -; D gene: TRBD2; CDR3 protein: CATSRALAGEVDEQFF; CDR3 DNA: TGTGCCACCAGCAGGGCTCTAGCGGGAGAAGTAGATGAGCAGTTCTTC
J gene: TRBJ2-1; V gene: TRBV27; clone size: -; D gene: -; CDR3 protein: CASSYSVGEQFF; CDR3 DNA: TGTGCCAGCAGTTATAGTGTGGGTGAGCAGTTCTTC
J gene: TRBJ2-1; V gene: TRBV24-1; clone size: once; D gene: TRBD2; CDR3 protein: CATSGSGLAGIEQFF; CDR3 DNA: TGTGCCACCAGTGGGTCGGGACTAGCGGGAATTGAGCAGTTCTTC
J gene: TRBJ2-7; V gene: TRBV2; clone size: -; D gene: -; CDR3 protein: CASSEEAYEQYF; CDR3 DNA: TGTGCCAGCAGTGAAGAGGCCTACGAGCAGTACTTC
J gene: TRBJ2-4; V gene: TRBV7-2; clone size: -; D gene: -; CDR3 protein: CASSFFERANIQYF; CDR3 DNA: TGTGCCAGCAGCTTTTTTGAGAGGGCAAACATTCAGTACTTC
J gene: TRBJ2-7; V gene: TRBV20-1; clone size: -; D gene: -; CDR3 protein: CSARVLGGEQYF; CDR3 DNA: TGCAGTGCTAGAGTTCTGGGCGGAGAGCAGTACTTC
J gene: TRBJ2-3; V gene: TRBV7-9; clone size: -; D gene: -; CDR3 protein: CASSLDSRSTDTQYF; CDR3 DNA: TGTGCCAGCAGCTTAGATTCTAGGTCGACAGATACGCAGTATTTT
J gene: TRBJ1-2; V gene: TRBV4-2; clone size: -; D gene: -; CDR3 protein: CASSQELYREAYGYTF; CDR3 DNA: TGTGCCAGCAGCCAAGAACTCTACAGGGAGGCCTATGGCTACACCTTC
J gene: TRBJ2-5; V gene: TRBV11-2; clone size: few; D gene: -; CDR3 protein: CASSLSSGETQYF; CDR3 DNA: TGTGCCAGCAGCTTATCGTCCGGGGAGACCCAGTACTTC
J gene: TRBJ2-3; V gene: TRBV24-1; clone size: once; D gene: -; CDR3 protein: CATSDVTGPFSTTNTDTQYF; CDR3 DNA: TGTGCCACCAGTGATGTAACAGGCCCCTTCTCCACTACAAACACAGATACGCAGTATTTT
J gene: TRBJ2-7; V gene: TRBV3-1; clone size: -; D gene: TRBD2; CDR3 protein: CASSQQSGRFYEQYF; CDR3 DNA: TGTGCCAGCAGCCAGCAAAGCGGGAGATTCTACGAGCAGTACTTC
J gene: TRBJ1-2; V gene: TRBV18; clone size: -; D gene: -; CDR3 protein: CASSPGPNHGYTF; CDR3 DNA: TGTGCCAGCTCACCAGGGCCAAACCATGGCTACACCTTC
J gene: TRBJ1-1; V gene: TRBV5-5; clone size: -; D gene: -; CDR3 protein: CASSLAGPRTEAFF; CDR3 DNA: TGTGCCAGCAGCTTGGCGGGGCCCCGGACTGAAGCTTTCTTT
J gene: TRBJ2-3; V gene: TRBV15; clone size: once; D gene: TRBD2; CDR3 protein: CATSRSVAGDTQYF; CDR3 DNA: TGTGCCACCAGCAGATCAGTAGCGGGGGATACGCAGTATTTT
J gene: TRBJ1-1; V gene: TRBV30; clone size: -; D gene: -; CDR3 protein: CAWSRPGRTLKLSAFF; CDR3 DNA: TGTGCCTGGAGTCGGCCAGGCCGAACACTGAAGCTTTCTGCTTTCTTT
J gene: TRBJ1-5; V gene: TRBV19; clone size: once; D gene: -; CDR3 protein: CASSPSRGGQPQHF; CDR3 DNA: TGTGCCAGTAGTCCCAGTCGGGGGGGTCAGCCCCAGCATTTT
J gene: TRBJ1-1; V gene: TRBV5-1; clone size: -; D gene: -; CDR3 protein: CASSLAVGTEAFF; CDR3 DNA: TGCGCCAGCAGCTTGGCCGTAGGCACTGAAGCTTTCTTT
J gene: TRBJ1-1; V gene: TRBV12-3/TRBV12-4; clone size: -; D gene: TRBD1; CDR3 protein: CASRGDRGEHTEAFF; CDR3 DNA: TGTGCCAGCAGGGGGGACAGGGGGGAACACACTGAAGCTTTCTTT
J gene: TRBJ1-2; V gene: TRBV19; clone size: once; D gene: -; CDR3 protein: CASKGDYGYTF; CDR3 DNA: TGTGCCAGTAAGGGGGACTATGGCTACACCTTC
J gene: TRBJ2-2; V gene: TRBV12-3/TRBV12-4; clone size: once; D gene: TRBD2; CDR3 protein: CASSLGLAGITGELFF; CDR3 DNA: TGTGCCAGCAGTCTGGGACTAGCGGGAATAACCGGGGAGCTGTTTTTT
J gene: TRBJ1-1; V gene: TRBV29-1; clone size: -; D gene: -; CDR3 protein: CSVATGGLNTEAFF; CDR3 DNA: TGCAGCGTGGCCACGGGGGGGTTGAACACTGAAGCTTTCTTT
J gene: TRBJ1-1; V gene: TRBV29-1; clone size: -; D gene: -; CDR3 protein: CSVAENTEAFF; CDR3 DNA: TGCAGCGTTGCAGAGAACACTGAAGCTTTCTTT
J gene: TRBJ2-7; V gene: TRBV10-3; clone size: -; D gene: TRBD2; CDR3 protein: CAIGTSGSWEQYF; CDR3 DNA: TGTGCCATTGGGACTAGCGGGAGCTGGGAGCAGTACTTC
J gene: TRBJ2-3; V gene: TRBV7-3; clone size: -; D gene: -; CDR3 protein: CASSPLAASTDTQYF; CDR3 DNA: TGTGCCAGCAGCCCTTTAGCGGCTAGCACAGATACGCAGTATTTT
J gene: TRBJ1-5; V gene: TRBV28; clone size: -; D gene: -; CDR3 protein: CASTEQPTNQPQHF; CDR3 DNA: TGTGCCAGCACCGAACAGCCAACCAATCAGCCCCAGCATTTT
J gene: TRBJ2-2; V gene: TRBV9; clone size: -; D gene: TRBD1; CDR3 protein: CASSVQGTGVNTGELFF; CDR3 DNA: TGTGCCAGCAGCGTTCAGGGAACAGGGGTGAACACCGGGGAGCTGTTTTTT
J gene: TRBJ2-4; V gene: TRBV27; clone size: -; D gene: -; CDR3 protein: CASAKQGAQAKNIQYF; CDR3 DNA: TGTGCCAGCGCCAAACAGGGAGCCCAAGCCAAAAACATTCAGTACTTC
J gene: TRBJ2-1; V gene: TRBV11-2; clone size: -; D gene: -; CDR3 protein: CASSLRGGLAYYNEQFF; CDR3 DNA: TGTGCCAGCAGCTTAAGAGGGGGTCTAGCTTACTACAATGAGCAGTTCTTC
J gene: TRBJ2-7; V gene: TRBV6-5; clone size: -; D gene: -; CDR3 protein: CASSYSYQSSYEQYF; CDR3 DNA: TGTGCCAGCAGTTACTCCTACCAATCCTCCTACGAGCAGTACTTC
J gene: TRBJ1-2; V gene: TRBV7-8; clone size: -; D gene: TRBD1; CDR3 protein: CASSSRTGVAGYTF; CDR3 DNA: TGTGCCAGCAGCTCGCGGACAGGGGTCGCTGGCTACACCTTC
J gene: TRBJ2-1; V gene: TRBV5-6; clone size: -; D gene: -; CDR3 protein: CASSLRRSIPGGYNEQFF; CDR3 DNA: TGTGCCAGCAGCTTGAGAAGGTCGATTCCAGGGGGGTACAATGAGCAGTTCTTC
J gene: TRBJ2-1; V gene: TRBV30; clone size: -; D gene: TRBD2; CDR3 protein: CAWSPGTTEQFF; CDR3 DNA: TGTGCCTGGAGCCCGGGGACTACTGAGCAGTTCTTC
J gene: TRBJ2-5; V gene: TRBV5-1; clone size: -; D gene: TRBD2; CDR3 protein: CASTGLAGVGETQYF; CDR3 DNA: TGCGCCAGCACCGGACTAGCGGGAGTCGGAGAGACCCAGTACTTC
J gene: TRBJ1-5; V gene: TRBV6-6; clone size: -; D gene: -; CDR3 protein: CASSYFPGAQPQHF; CDR3 DNA: TGTGCCAGCAGTTACTTTCCAGGGGCTCAGCCCCAGCATTTT
J gene: TRBJ1-4; V gene: TRBV12-3/TRBV12-4; clone size: -; D gene: -; CDR3 protein: CASSFQGQIEKLFF; CDR3 DNA: TGTGCCAGCAGTTTTCAGGGGCAAATTGAAAAACTGTTTTTT